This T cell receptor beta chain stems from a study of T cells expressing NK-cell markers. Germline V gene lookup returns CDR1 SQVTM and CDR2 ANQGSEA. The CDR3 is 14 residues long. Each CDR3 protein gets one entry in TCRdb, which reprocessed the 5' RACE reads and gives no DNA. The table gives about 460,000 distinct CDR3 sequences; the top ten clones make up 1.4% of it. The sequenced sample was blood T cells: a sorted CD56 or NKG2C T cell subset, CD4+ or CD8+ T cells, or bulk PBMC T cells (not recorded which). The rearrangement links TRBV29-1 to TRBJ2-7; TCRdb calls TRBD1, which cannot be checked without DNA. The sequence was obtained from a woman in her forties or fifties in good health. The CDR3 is CSVRPGQGFYEQYF.